This TCR beta chain is from a study of cytomegalovirus exposure and HLA in healthy donors. As to this clone: As yet, its antigen is unknown.

Germline V gene sequence: CDR1 LNHDA, CDR2 SQIVND (reference sequence). V was shortened by 3 bases and J by 4 bases, with 12 bases between the two germline ends. This CDR3 comprises 14 residues. General study findings and limits: About 87% or about 30% of the time was how often most TCR beta V segments were productive, according to an earlier analysis. In vitro experiments confirmed that a few CMV-associated chains were specific for CMV antigens. Common viral pathogens were later found to be apparently linked to several of the most significant clusters.

A multiplex PCR was run with 60 Vbeta primers and 13 Jbeta primers. The protocol was immunoSEQ multiplex PCR, while the TCRdb copy is restricted to in-frame clones and leaves out a portion. The sample lists about 130,000 clones, around three quarters occurring once. This chain joins TRBV19 and TRBJ1-1; weak D call: TRBD1 (6 bases). The sequencing input was PBMCs. The sequence came from a young man in good health. CDR3 sequence (DNA): TGTGCCAGTAGTATGGGCCAGGGGCTCACTGAAGCTTTCTTT. Protein: CASSMGQGLTEAFF.